This T cell receptor (beta chain) was identified during a study of STAT5B mutations in CD4+ large granular lymphocyte leukemia. A note on this clone: Its antigen is not known.

Profiled with immunoSEQ multiplex PCR; TCRdb holds only in-frame clones, not every one. The sample lists over 35,000 clones, about four fifths occurring once. The CDR3 has 17 residues. CDR1 and CDR2 from the germline V gene are SEHNR and FQNEAQ (reference sequence). V dropped 2 bases and J dropped 1; count of bases not matched to a gene: 4. Study conclusions and caveats: Patient CD4-sorted repertoires looked more clonal than healthy CD4+ repertoires, even without putative leukemic clones.

Sequencing was performed on CD4+ T cells from blood buffy coats. The chain joins TRBV7-9 to TRBJ2-2; 10 positions match TRBD2. The source of this sequence is a human donor in good health. The CDR3 DNA reads TGTGCCAGCAGCTTATATTCTAGCGGGAGGAACACCGGGGAGCTGTTTTTT. It translates to CASSLYSSGRNTGELFF.